Listed here are 8 T cell receptor beta chains from one sample, sequenced in a study of radiotherapy plus CTLA-4 blockade in lung cancer. TCRdb keeps only in-frame clones here, not all; method: immunoSEQ multiplex PCR. In the table there are about 98,000 clones, approximately 85% of which are singletons. The sample here was peripheral blood, taken from a patient treated with radiotherapy plus ipilimumab. The receptors were gathered from a human donor with non-small cell lung cancer who had a partial response to radiotherapy plus ipilimumab.

V usage is TRBV7-3 and J usage is TRBJ2-1, with TRBD2 identical over 8 bases. From germline, CDR1 is SGHTA and CDR2 FQGTGA. This CDR3 comprises 15 residues. V shed 3 bases, J shed 10 bases, and the junction held 11 bases outside the gene matches. CDR3 nucleotides: TGTGCCAGCAGCTTTAGCGGGATATCTCTGGGGGAGCAGTTCTTC. It translates to CASSFSGISLGEQFF.

The chain employs TRBV18 and TRBJ1-2, with 9 positions matching TRBD1. V dropped 4 bases and J dropped 6; count of bases not matched to a gene: 9. Per germline, CDR1 KGHSH and CDR2 LQKENI. CDR3 size: 15 residues. The CDR3 protein is CASSLTGGDPNGYTF. The CDR3 nucleotides are TGTGCCAGCTCACTCACAGGGGGCGATCCGAATGGCTACACCTTC.

This clone was observed a single time. The CDR3 region has the DNA TGTGCCAGCACCCTCGACCCCACGGTCGGGGAGACCCAGTACTTC. Translating it yields CASTLDPTVGETQYF. The rearrangement uses TRBV28 and TRBJ2-5, with no clear D. Trimming took 7 bases from V and 5 from J, leaving 20 bases between them. The CDR3 has 15 residues. Germline values: CDR1 MDHEN, CDR2 SYDVKM.

The chain uses TRBV7-3 and TRBJ2-2; 7 bases match TRBD1. Germline values: CDR1 SGHTA, CDR2 FQGTGA. The CDR3 length is 15 residues. V shed 5 bases, J shed 0 bases, and the junction held 3 bases outside the gene matches. The CDR3 DNA reads as TGTGCCAGCAGCCCCGGGACAGCGAACACCGGGGAGCTGTTTTTT. This codes for CASSPGTANTGELFF.

This CDR3 is CASSLSGLSRHTEAFF. CDR3 nucleotides: TGTGCCAGCAGTTTATCTGGACTCTCTCGCCACACTGAAGCTTTCTTT. This sequence joins TRBV28 and TRBJ1-1; no firm D call. V dropped 1 base and J dropped 3 bases, with 15 bases sitting between them. Germline CDR1 and CDR2: MDHEN and SYDVKM. The CDR3 extends over 16 amino acids.

This clone was picked up a small number of times. V gene TRBV18 combines with J gene TRBJ1-2, with D possibly being TRBD1 (6 bases). CDR3 length equals 16 residues. Germline V gene lookup returns CDR1 KGHSH and CDR2 LQKENI. The ends were cut back, 0 bases at V and 6 bases at J, with 17 bases in the middle. In nucleotides, the CDR3 is TGTGCCAGCTCACCACCGAGGGGGGGCGCAAGGGATGGCTACACCTTC. Its translation: CASSPPRGGARDGYTF.

The chain employs TRBV5-5 and TRBJ2-1; 10 positions match TRBD2. V was clipped by 4 bases and J by 7 bases; unmatched bases: 2. Per germline, CDR1 SGHKS and CDR2 YYEKEE (reference sequence). CDR3 length equals 13 residues. DNA of the CDR3: TGTGCCAGCAGCGGAGCGGGAGGGAATGAGCAGTTCTTC. The encoded protein is CASSGAGGNEQFF.

This chain links TRBV30 with TRBJ1-3; TRBD1 agrees at 8 bases. Trimming took 1 base from V and 3 from J; bases not matched to a gene: 2. Germline assignment: CDR1 GTSNPN and CDR2 SVGIG (reference sequence). The CDR3 has 14 residues. CDR3 region: CAWSGTGNGNTIYF. CDR3 DNA: TGTGCCTGGAGTGGGACAGGGAATGGAAACACCATATATTTT.